This T cell receptor beta chain was recorded in a study of blood T cells in healthy people across ages. Using a J-beta primer mix together with a sample-barcoded 5' primer, a second PCR was run for about 7 to 12 cycles. TCRdb analysed the 5' RACE reads with MiXCR anew, one entry per CDR3 protein. The profile shows 1.8 million or so distinct CDR3 sequences, around 40% of them singletons. Losses at the gene ends were 2 bases for V and 7 bases for J; bases not matched to a gene: 4. Germline loops: CDR1 MNHEY, CDR2 SMNVEV (reference sequence). This CDR3 spans 16 amino acids. Each donor's blood draw was 7.5 to 10 milliliters of peripheral blood. This clonotype was seen a handful of times.

The chain links TRBV27 to TRBJ1-6, with 11 bases fitting TRBD1. The source of this sequence is a human donor in good health. Input material: blood. This chain's CDR3 is CASSLLGQGANSPLHF. The CDR3, as DNA: TGTGCCAGCAGTTTACTTGGACAGGGGGCGAATTCACCCCTCCACTTT.